The present entry profiles one TCR beta chain with its context. Antigen unknown. This sample was included in a study of cytomegalovirus exposure and HLA in healthy donors. Despite likely unrecorded immune exposures, the donors were nominally healthy at the time of sampling. Findings and limits, study-wide: Rarity characterized most TCR sequences, yet some public TCRs appeared in many donors.

Primers for the PCR totalled 60 Vbeta and 13 Jbeta. This table comes from immunoSEQ multiplex PCR, and its TCRdb copy is limited to in-frame clones, with some not included. The sample includes 150,000 to 200,000 clones, about 81% of them seen just once. Sequences were obtained from PBMCs. This sequence originates from a woman between 25 and 40 years old in good health and CMV-seronegative.

CDR3 DNA sequence: TGTGCCAGCAGCCCCCCGCCCCGAAGCAATTCACCCCTCCACTTT. Translation: CASSPPPRSNSPLHF. The chain joins TRBV7-2 to TRBJ1-6; no reliable D call. The germline V and J ends were trimmed by 5 bases and 7 bases, with 15 bases remaining between them. The germline V gene has CDR1 SGHTA and CDR2 FQGNSA. CDR3 length equals 15 residues.